A single sample gave rise to the 3 T cell receptor beta chains below, sequenced in a study of OX40 agonist ivuxolimab in advanced cancers. Sequencing was performed with immunoSEQ multiplex PCR; in TCRdb, only in-frame clones are kept and a portion is missing. This sample yields about 120,000 clones, of which roughly nine tenths are seen a single time; less than 0.3% belongs to the top ten. The material was CD4+ or CD8+ T cells sorted from blood, obtained in a trial of the OX40 agonist ivuxolimab. The receptors come from an adult with an advanced solid tumor such as melanoma, head and neck, liver or kidney cancer.

DNA of the CDR3: TGTGCCAGCTTGTCGCCGGGTCCCTATGGCTACACCTTC. It codes for CASLSPGPYGYTF. The genes are TRBV6-5 and TRBJ1-2; D gene ambiguous. Looked up from germline, CDR1 is MNHEY and CDR2 is SVGAGI. The CDR3 covers 13 residues. Trimming took 8 bases from V and 4 from J, leaving 14 bases between them.

The V gene is TRBV6-5, the J gene TRBJ1-5; D unresolved. Germline CDR1 and CDR2: MNHEY and SVGAGI. V was shortened by 2 bases and J by 3 bases, with 8 bases between the two germline ends. The CDR3 loop spans 14 amino acids. The CDR3 protein is CASSYRGFNQPQHF. The CDR3 DNA reads TGTGCCAGCAGTTACCGGGGATTCAATCAGCCCCAGCATTTT.

This sequence joins TRBV5-1 and TRBJ1-1, with D perhaps TRBD1 (6 bases). Trimming pared 3 bases from V and 2 bases from J, leaving 14 bases between. CDR1 is SGHRS, CDR2 YFSETQ, per germline. The CDR3 is 15 amino acids. CDR3 sequence (DNA): TGCGCCAGCAGCTACGTCCAGGGGATTAACACTGAAGCTTTCTTT. Its translation is CASSYVQGINTEAFF.